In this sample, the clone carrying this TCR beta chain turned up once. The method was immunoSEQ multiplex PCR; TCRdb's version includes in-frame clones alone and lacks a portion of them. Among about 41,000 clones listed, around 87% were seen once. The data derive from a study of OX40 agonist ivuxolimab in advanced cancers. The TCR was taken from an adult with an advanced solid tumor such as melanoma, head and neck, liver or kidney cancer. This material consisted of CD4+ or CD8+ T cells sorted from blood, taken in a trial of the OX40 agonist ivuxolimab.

This CDR3 is CASTPGTGGYGYTF. In DNA form, the CDR3 reads TGTGCCAGCACCCCTGGGACAGGGGGCTATGGCTACACCTTC. The J gene is TRBJ1-2, the V gene TRBV6-1; 11 bases line up with TRBD1. Germline V gene data show CDR1 as MNHNS and CDR2 as SASEGT. The CDR3 consists of 14 residues. V lost 7 bases and J lost 4; bases outside the gene matches: 5.